The rows below give T cell receptor beta chains drawn from one sample of a study of T cell repertoires in aging, cancer and after chemotherapy. TCRdb analysed the multiplex PCR reads with MiXCR anew, one entry per CDR3 protein. The data hold roughly 6,200 distinct CDR3 sequences, with 27% observed a single time. Sequencing was carried out using blood. These receptors came from a human donor in good health. Each CDR3 is given without its conserved first and last residue.

V gene	CDR3 protein
TRBV24-1	ATSDPSGGAGYGYT
TRBV18	ASSPRQSNQPQH
TRBV27	ASSANREGAGGEQY
TRBV20-1	SARDGEREGLETQY
TRBV18	ASSAGPKVTDTQY
TRBV7-3	ASSLGISTDTQY
TRBV19	ASSWAMGQTRGNEKLF
TRBV20-1	SARDLLARTYNEQF
TRBV19	ASSTNSAGEQF
TRBV3-1	ASQPNPFAGEGDEQF
TRBV29-1	SVDGGLDTQY
TRBV5-8	ASSLGGAGANVLT
TRBV24-1	ATSDTGGPADTQY
TRBV5-4	ASSPRTGIGVDEQF
TRBV7-9	ASSYSGRGNYGYT
TRBV20-1	SAATVRWYEQF
TRBV30	AWSRGRDEKLF
TRBV9	ASSVGGRNEQF
TRBV28	ASSLVGRDDRNEQF
TRBV6-2/TRBV6-3	ASSLGTSGRDTDTQY
TRBV11-3	ASSLQGAGETQY
TRBV6-1	ASWAGFARNTIY
TRBV29-1	SVELAVYNEQF
TRBV15	ATSRALEGNQPQH
TRBV12-3/TRBV12-4	ASSPRQGDHEKLF
TRBV18	ASSPPVGTVQETQY
TRBV7-2	ASSYSGRGDTQY
TRBV7-9	ASSLAHLPGIITKGGNTIY
TRBV11-3	ASSLGRRESYNEQF
TRBV20-1	SAEGGLKPYEQY
TRBV20-1	SASDFRETQY
TRBV6-5	ASSFGTGYSNQPQH
TRBV20-1	SALEGLSGADTQY
TRBV19	ASTSTSGTDTQY
TRBV20-1	SAPPGQGGGETQY
TRBV24-1	ATRERSHNEQF
TRBV7-6	ASSPRRQGSSYNEQF
TRBV6-4	ASSGTGGDEQY
TRBV19	ASSWGFSGANVLT
TRBV28	ASEGGSNQPQH
TRBV20-1	SADLGGLNTEAF
TRBV7-9	ASSLGYGQGPSGNTIY
TRBV25-1	ASGTREHSYEQY
TRBV7-9	ASSSFLYRTEPGETQY
TRBV20-1	SAIRFNQPQH
TRBV2	ASSRRGDSPLH
TRBV10-3	AINNEGLGSNEQF
TRBV27	ASSLSGNSYNEQF
TRBV5-5	ASPNGSPLH
TRBV25-1	ASSESYSPNTGELF
TRBV29-1	SVEVLATRGEQF
TRBV6-1	ASSEAIDGLGTEAF